The subject of this entry is one T cell receptor beta chain. The data were obtained in a study of tumor and adjacent non-tumor tissue in lung cancer. Three rounds of nested PCR, following a modified ARM-PCR protocol, produced the TCRbeta library. One entry per CDR3 protein, called by TCRdb with MiXCR from the multiplex PCR reads. The sample records tens of thousands of distinct CDR3 sequences, 61% being singletons. CDR3 size: 14 residues. Germline V gives CDR1 SGHAT, CDR2 FQNNGV. Trimming removed 5 bases from V and 13 bases from J, with 24 bases in between. No cell sorting was done before RNA was extracted from the tissue. This non-tumor lung sample came from over 3 cm beyond the tumor edge.

The sequenced sample consisted of distant non-tumor lung tissue. This chain uses TRBV11-2 with TRBJ2-7; no definite D call. The sequence was collected from a man between 65 and 85 years old with non-small cell lung cancer. The CDR3 spells CASSLGSGSYELYF. The CDR3 DNA sequence: TGTGCCAGCAGCCTCGGGTCGGGTTCCTACGAGCTCTACTTC.